Here is one TCR beta chain with its context. The antigen is undetermined. The data belong to a study of T-cell memory formation after mild COVID-19. Study findings and constraints: Contracting CD4+ clones lay largely in CM and EM, with CD8+ ones residing in EMRA.

With 1 base removed from V and 3 bases from J, the gap between germline ends came to 4 bases. CDR3 size: 12 residues. The V gene's germline CDR1 is LGHDT and CDR2 YNNKEL (reference sequence). TCRdb re-derived calls from the 5' RACE reads in MiXCR, one entry per CDR3 protein. The sample contains 400,000 to 500,000 distinct CDR3 sequences, about 19% of which appear only once. The V call is TRBV3-1, the J call TRBJ2-7, with D unclear. Sequencing was done on a sample of PBMCs or a T cell subset sorted from them (not recorded which). The receptor's source is an adult woman who had mild COVID-19 (a few samples of this study predate the infection). Cell type and time point are not known. CDR3 sequence: CASSQGDYEQYF. Here the CDR3 DNA reads TGTGCCAGCAGCCAAGGGGACTACGAGCAGTACTTC.